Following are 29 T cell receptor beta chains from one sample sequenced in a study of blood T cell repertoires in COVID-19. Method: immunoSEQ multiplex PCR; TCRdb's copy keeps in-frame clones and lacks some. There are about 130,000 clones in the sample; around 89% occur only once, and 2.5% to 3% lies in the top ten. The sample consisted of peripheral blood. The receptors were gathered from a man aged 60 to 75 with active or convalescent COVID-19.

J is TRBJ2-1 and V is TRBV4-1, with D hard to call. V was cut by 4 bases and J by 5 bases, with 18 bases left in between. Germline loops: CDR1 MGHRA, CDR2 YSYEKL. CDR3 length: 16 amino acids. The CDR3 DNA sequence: TGCGCCAGCAGCCCCCTTCCGGGTCAGAGTCACAATGAGCAGTTCTTC. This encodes CASSPLPGQSHNEQFF.

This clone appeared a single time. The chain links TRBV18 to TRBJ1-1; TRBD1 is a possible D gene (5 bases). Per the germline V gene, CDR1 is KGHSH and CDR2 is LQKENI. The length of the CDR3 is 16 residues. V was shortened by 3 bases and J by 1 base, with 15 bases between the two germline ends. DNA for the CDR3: TGTGCCAGCTCACCCCCCCAGGGACTCCGGAACACTGAAGCTTTCTTT. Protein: CASSPPQGLRNTEAFF.

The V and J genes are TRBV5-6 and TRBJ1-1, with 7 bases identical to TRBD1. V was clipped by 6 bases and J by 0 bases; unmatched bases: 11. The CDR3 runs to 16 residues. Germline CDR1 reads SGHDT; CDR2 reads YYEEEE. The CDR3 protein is CASTSWGTALNTEAFF. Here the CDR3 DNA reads TGTGCCAGCACCTCGTGGGGGACAGCCTTGAACACTGAAGCTTTCTTT.

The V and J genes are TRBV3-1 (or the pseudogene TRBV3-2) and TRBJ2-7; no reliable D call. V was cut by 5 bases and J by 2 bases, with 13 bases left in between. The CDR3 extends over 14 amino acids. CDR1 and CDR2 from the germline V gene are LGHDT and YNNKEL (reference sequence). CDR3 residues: CASSISSGTYEQYF. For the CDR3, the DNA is TGTGCCAGCAGCATAAGCTCCGGTACCTACGAGCAGTACTTC.

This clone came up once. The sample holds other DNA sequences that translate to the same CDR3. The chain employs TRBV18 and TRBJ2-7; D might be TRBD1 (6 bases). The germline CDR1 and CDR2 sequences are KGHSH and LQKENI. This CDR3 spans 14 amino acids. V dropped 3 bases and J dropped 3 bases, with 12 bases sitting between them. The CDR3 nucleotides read TGTGCCAGCTCACCGAACAGGGATAACTACGAGCAGTACTTC. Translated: CASSPNRDNYEQYF. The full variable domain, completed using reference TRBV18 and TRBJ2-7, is NAGVMQNPRHLVRRRGQEARLRCSPMKGHSHVYWYRQLPEEGLKFMVYLQKENIIDESGMPKERFSAEFPKEGPSILRIQQVVRGDSAAYFCASSPNRDNYEQYFGPGTRLTVT.

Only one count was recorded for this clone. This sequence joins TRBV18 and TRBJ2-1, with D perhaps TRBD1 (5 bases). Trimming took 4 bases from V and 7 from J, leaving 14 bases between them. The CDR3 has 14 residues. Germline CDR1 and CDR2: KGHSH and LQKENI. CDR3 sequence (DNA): TGTGCCAGCTCACGACACAAGCAGGGAAATGAGCAGTTCTTC. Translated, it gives CASSRHKQGNEQFF.

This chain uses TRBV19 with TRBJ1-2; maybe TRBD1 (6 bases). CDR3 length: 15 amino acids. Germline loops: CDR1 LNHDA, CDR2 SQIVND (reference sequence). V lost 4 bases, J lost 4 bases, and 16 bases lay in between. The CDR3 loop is CASSTRQEIGYGYTF. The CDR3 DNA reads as TGTGCCAGTAGTACCCGACAGGAGATCGGCTATGGCTACACCTTC.

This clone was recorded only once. The CDR3 loop is CASSPGLGGDIQYF. CDR3 in DNA: TGTGCCAGCAGCCCAGGACTAGGGGGAGACATTCAGTACTTC. The chain combines TRBV6-5 with TRBJ2-4; a possible D gene is TRBD2 (7 bases). From germline, CDR1 is MNHEY and CDR2 SVGAGI. CDR3 length: 14 residues. The V gene lost 6 bases and the J gene lost 8 bases, with 17 bases spanning the gap.

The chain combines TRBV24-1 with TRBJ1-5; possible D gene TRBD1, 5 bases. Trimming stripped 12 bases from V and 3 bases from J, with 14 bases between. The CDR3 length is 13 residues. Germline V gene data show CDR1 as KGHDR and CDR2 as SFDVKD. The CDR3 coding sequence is TGTGCCGCTCAGGGTGATTCCAATCAGCCCCAGCATTTT. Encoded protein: CAAQGDSNQPQHF.

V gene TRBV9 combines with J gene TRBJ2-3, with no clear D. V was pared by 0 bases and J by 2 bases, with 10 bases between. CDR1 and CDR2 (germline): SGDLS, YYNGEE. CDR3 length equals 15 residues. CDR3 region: CASSVDQNPTDTQYF. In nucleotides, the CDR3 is TGTGCCAGCAGCGTAGACCAGAACCCCACAGATACGCAGTATTTT.

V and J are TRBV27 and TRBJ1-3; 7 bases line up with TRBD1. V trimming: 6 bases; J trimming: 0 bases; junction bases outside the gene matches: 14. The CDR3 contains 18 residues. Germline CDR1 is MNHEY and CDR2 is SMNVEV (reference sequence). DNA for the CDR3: TGTGCCAGCAGCCGTTCCCCCGGGACAGCAAGCTCTGGAAACACCATATATTTT. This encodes CASSRSPGTASSGNTIYF.

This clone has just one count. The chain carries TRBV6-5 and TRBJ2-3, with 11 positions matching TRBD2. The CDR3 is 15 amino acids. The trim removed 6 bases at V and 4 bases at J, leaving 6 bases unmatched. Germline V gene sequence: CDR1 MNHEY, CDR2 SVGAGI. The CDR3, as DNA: TGTGCCAGCAGGACAGGTAGCGGGGGGGCAGATACGCAGTATTTT. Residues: CASRTGSGGADTQYF.

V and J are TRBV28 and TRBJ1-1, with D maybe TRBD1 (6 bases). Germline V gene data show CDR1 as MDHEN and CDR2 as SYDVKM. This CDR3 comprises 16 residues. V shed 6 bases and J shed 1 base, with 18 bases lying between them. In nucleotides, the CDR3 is TGTGCCAGCAGCACCGCGGGGGGGGCAACGAACACTGAAGCTTTCTTT. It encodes CASSTAGGATNTEAFF.

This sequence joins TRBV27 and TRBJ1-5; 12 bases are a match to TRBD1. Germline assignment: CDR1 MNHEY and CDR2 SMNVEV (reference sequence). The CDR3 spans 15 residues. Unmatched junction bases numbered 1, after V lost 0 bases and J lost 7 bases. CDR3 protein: CASSLSGTGGQPQHF. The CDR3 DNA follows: TGTGCCAGCAGTTTATCCGGGACAGGGGGCCAGCCCCAGCATTTT.

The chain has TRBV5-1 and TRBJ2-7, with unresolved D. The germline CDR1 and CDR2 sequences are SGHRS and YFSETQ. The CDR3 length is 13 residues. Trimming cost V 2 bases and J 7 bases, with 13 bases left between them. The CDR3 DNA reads TGCGCCAGCAGCTTAGACGGGTCTGGGGAGCAGTACTTC. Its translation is CASSLDGSGEQYF.

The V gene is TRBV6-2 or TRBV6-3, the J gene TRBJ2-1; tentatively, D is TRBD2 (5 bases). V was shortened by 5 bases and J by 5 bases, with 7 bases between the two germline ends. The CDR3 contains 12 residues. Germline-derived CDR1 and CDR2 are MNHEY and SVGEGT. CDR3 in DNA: TGTGCCAGCAGTCCCGGGGACAATGAGCAGTTCTTC. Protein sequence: CASSPGDNEQFF.

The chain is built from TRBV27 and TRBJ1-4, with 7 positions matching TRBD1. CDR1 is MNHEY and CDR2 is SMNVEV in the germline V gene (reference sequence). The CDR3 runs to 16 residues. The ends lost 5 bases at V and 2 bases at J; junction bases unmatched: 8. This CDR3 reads CASSGQALGTNEKLFF. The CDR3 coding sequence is TGTGCCAGCAGTGGACAGGCCCTTGGGACTAATGAAAAACTGTTTTTT.

In nucleotides, the CDR3 is TGCAGTGCTAGTCGGGCGGGAGATCCAGAAGATACGCAGTATTTT. It codes for CSASRAGDPEDTQYF. The J gene is TRBJ2-3, the V gene TRBV20-1, with 7 positions matching TRBD2. Germline-derived CDR1 and CDR2 are DFQATT and SNEGSKA (reference sequence). The CDR3 covers 15 residues. V lost 3 bases, J lost 5 bases, and 11 bases stayed unmatched.

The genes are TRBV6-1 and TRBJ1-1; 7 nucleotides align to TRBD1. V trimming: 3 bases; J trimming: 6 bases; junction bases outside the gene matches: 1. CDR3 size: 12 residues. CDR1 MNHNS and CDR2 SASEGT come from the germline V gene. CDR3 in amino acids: CASSDQGAEAFF. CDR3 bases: TGTGCCAGCAGTGATCAGGGGGCTGAAGCTTTCTTT.

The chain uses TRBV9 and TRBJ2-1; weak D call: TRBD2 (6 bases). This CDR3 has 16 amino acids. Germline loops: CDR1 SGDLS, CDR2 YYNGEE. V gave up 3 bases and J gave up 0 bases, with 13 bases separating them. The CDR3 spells CASSAGLLSSYNEQFF. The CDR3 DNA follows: TGTGCCAGCAGCGCGGGACTCCTGAGCTCCTACAATGAGCAGTTCTTC.

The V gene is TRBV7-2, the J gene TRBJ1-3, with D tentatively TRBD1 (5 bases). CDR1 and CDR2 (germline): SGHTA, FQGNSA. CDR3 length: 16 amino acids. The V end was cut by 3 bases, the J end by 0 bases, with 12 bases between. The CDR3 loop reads CASSFFLGLSGNTIYF. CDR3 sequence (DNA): TGTGCCAGCAGCTTTTTCCTGGGGCTCTCTGGAAACACCATATATTTT.

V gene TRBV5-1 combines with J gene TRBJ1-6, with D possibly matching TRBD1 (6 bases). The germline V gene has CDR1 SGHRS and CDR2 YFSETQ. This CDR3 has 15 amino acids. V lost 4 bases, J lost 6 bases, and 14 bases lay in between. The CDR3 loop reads CASSALQGGNSPLHF. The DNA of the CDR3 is TGCGCCAGCAGCGCGCTACAGGGTGGTAATTCACCCCTCCACTTT.

The CDR3 loop reads CASSLDGNYGYTF. The CDR3 DNA reads as TGTGCCAGCAGCCTGGACGGGAACTATGGCTACACCTTC. The V call is TRBV5-5, the J call TRBJ1-2; D not certain. The germline V gene has CDR1 SGHKS and CDR2 YYEKEE (reference sequence). CDR3 length equals 13 residues. Trimming shortened V by 4 bases and J by 2 bases, and 9 bases separated the two germline ends.

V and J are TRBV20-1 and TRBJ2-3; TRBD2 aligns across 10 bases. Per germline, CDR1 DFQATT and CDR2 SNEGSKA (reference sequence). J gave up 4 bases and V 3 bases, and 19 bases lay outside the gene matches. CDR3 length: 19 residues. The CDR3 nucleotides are TGCAGTGCTAGTGGCCGTCGGGCTAGCGGGAGCTGGGTGCCAGATACGCAGTATTTT. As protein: CSASGRRASGSWVPDTQYF.

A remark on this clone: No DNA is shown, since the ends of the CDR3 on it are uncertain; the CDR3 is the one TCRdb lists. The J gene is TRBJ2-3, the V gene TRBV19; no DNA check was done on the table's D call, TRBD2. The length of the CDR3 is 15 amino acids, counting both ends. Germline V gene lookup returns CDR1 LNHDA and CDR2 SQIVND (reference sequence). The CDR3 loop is CASTSVGLAADTQYF.

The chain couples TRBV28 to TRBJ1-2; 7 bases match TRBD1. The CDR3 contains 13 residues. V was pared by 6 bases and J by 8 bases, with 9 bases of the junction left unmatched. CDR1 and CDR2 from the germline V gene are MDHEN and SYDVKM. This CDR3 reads CASRWRTGGGYTF. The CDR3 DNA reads TGTGCCAGCAGGTGGCGGACAGGCGGCGGCTACACCTTC.

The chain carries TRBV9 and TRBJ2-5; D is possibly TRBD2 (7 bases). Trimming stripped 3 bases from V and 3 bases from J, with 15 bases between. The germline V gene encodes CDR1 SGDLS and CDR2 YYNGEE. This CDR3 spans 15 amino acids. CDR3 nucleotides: TGTGCCAGCAGCGCGAGGGAGGGGGGGAAAGAGACCCAGTACTTC. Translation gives CASSAREGGKETQYF.

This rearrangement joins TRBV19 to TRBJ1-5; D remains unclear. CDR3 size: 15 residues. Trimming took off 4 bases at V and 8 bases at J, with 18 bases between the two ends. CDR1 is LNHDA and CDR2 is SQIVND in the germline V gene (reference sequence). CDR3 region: CASSTWTDDWEPQHF. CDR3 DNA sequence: TGTGCCAGTAGTACTTGGACTGACGACTGGGAGCCCCAGCATTTT. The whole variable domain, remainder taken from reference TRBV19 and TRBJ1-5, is DGGITQSPKYLFRKEGQNVTLSCEQNLNHDAMYWYRQDPGQGLRLIYYSQIVNDFQKGDIAEGYSVSREKKESFPLTVTSAQKNPTAFYLCASSTWTDDWEPQHFGDGTRLSIL.

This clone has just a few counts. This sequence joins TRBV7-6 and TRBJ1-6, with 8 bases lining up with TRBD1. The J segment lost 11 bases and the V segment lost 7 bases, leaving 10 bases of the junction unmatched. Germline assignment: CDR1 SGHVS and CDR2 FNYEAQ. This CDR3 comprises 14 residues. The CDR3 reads CASTRGTGSTPLHF. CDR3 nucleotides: TGTGCCAGCACCCGGGGGACAGGTTCGACACCCCTCCACTTT.